This T cell receptor (beta chain) was identified during a study of blood T cell repertoires in COVID-19. Study at large: Whether acute or convalescent, the COVID-19 samples came from the United States, Italy and Spain.

From germline, CDR1 is LGHNA and CDR2 YNFKEQ. This CDR3 region has 16 residues. With V trimmed by 1 base and J by 7 bases, 9 bases remained unmatched. Here immunoSEQ multiplex PCR was the method, and the copy in TCRdb shows in-frame clones only, minus some. The data hold approximately 280,000 clones, with 86% observed a single time. The sequenced sample consisted of PBMCs or T cells enriched from blood (not recorded which). This TCR derives from a woman between 18 and 29 years old who had recovered from COVID-19. The chain couples TRBV4-2 to TRBJ2-7, with 11 bases lining up with TRBD2. In DNA, the CDR3 is TGTGCCAGCAGCCAAGTGATAGCGGGAGGGCCGGGGGAGCAGTACTTC. It is translated as CASSQVIAGGPGEQYF.